The rows below give T cell receptor beta chains drawn from one sample of a study of regulatory T cells in long-lasting Graves disease. Using its own MiXCR run on the multiplex PCR reads, TCRdb lists one record per CDR3 protein. The sample holds some 600,000 distinct CDR3 sequences, 15% to 20% seen once. These same records also appear under a second study, on T cells in Graves' hyperthyroidism and ophthalmopathy.

Sequences were derived from peripheral blood mononuclear cells (PBMCs), sampled at new diagnosis, from a patient treated with antithyroid drugs. These receptor sequences come from a man aged 18 to 29 with Graves disease. Each CDR3 is given with its conserved first and last residue. A D gene is named only where the DNA matches it firmly. Size values are once, few and many counts, or a class for expanded clones, and some rows have none.

abundance	j_gene	d_gene	v_gene	CDR3nt	CDR3aa
many	TRBJ2-1	.	TRBV28	TGTGCCAGCGGGGCCAGCGACAATGAGCAGTTCTTC	CASGASDNEQFF
few	TRBJ2-1	.	TRBV20-1	TGCAGTGCTGCGGGGGCAGGAAACAATGAGCAGTTCTTC	CSAAGAGNNEQFF
.	TRBJ2-1	.	TRBV5-1	TGCGCCAGCAGCCCAAAGCCAGGATCGGGACGGGATGAGCAGTTCTTC	CASSPKPGSGRDEQFF
many	TRBJ1-1	.	TRBV12-3/TRBV12-4	TGTGCCAGCAGTCCGGGTGAGGGAGCTTTCTTT	CASSPGEGAFF
.	TRBJ2-1	.	TRBV20-1	TGCAGTGCTAGAGCCACTGGATACAATGAGCAGTTCTTC	CSARATGYNEQFF
many	TRBJ2-2	TRBD1	TRBV30	TGTGCCTGGGGGGGACAGGCGAACACCGGGGAGCTGTTTTTT	CAWGGQANTGELFF
many	TRBJ1-1	.	TRBV5-1	TGCGCCAGCAGCGCGGGCAGGGAGAACACTGAAGCTTTCTTT	CASSAGRENTEAFF
many	TRBJ1-5	TRBD1	TRBV12-3/TRBV12-4	TGTGCCAGCAGTTTACTAGGGACAGGGCTAAATCAGCCCCAGCATTTT	CASSLLGTGLNQPQHF
few	TRBJ2-1	.	TRBV28	TGTGCCAGCAGTTTACTCCACCGCCTCAATGAGCAGTTCTTC	CASSLLHRLNEQFF
many	TRBJ2-7	TRBD2	TRBV6-2/TRBV6-3	TGTGCCAGCAGCCGCAGCGGGAGCTTGTACGAGCAGTACTTC	CASSRSGSLYEQYF
many	TRBJ1-1	.	TRBV14	TGTGCCAGCAGCCAAGATAGGATGAGGTCGAAAGCTTTCTTT	CASSQDRMRSKAFF
many	TRBJ2-1	TRBD2	TRBV7-3	TGTGCCAGCAGCCCTAGCGGGAGCTTGGATGAGCAGTTCTTC	CASSPSGSLDEQFF
.	TRBJ2-7	.	TRBV4-1	TGCGCCAGCAGCCAGACGGGGCTAACCTACGAGCAGTACTTC	CASSQTGLTYEQYF
few	TRBJ2-7	TRBD2	TRBV4-1	TGCGCCAGCAGCCCGGGGGGGCTAGCGGGACCCTACGAGCAGTACTTC	CASSPGGLAGPYEQYF
.	TRBJ2-2	TRBD2	TRBV9	TGTGCCAGCAGCGAGAGAGGGCGCGGGAGGAGTACCGGGGAGCTGTTTTTT	CASSERGRGRSTGELFF
.	TRBJ2-7	.	TRBV6-1	TGTGCCAGCAGCCAAGAAAGACAGCGAGCCTACGAGCAGTACTTC	CASSQERQRAYEQYF
many	TRBJ1-2	TRBD1	TRBV18	TGTGCCAGCTCACCACCAGAGGGGGCATATGGCTACACCTTC	CASSPPEGAYGYTF
many	TRBJ2-5	TRBD2	TRBV6-1	TGTGCCAGCAGTCAGGGACTAGCGGGATTTCCCCAGGGGGAGACCCAGTACTTC	CASSQGLAGFPQGETQYF
.	TRBJ1-2	TRBD1	TRBV11-2	TGTGCCAGCAGCTTAGGTGGGACAGGGGGCGCAGGCTATGGCTACACCTTC	CASSLGGTGGAGYGYTF
.	TRBJ1-4	.	TRBV7-9	TGTGCCAGCAGCTCCGGGAATGGAAAACTGTTTTTT	CASSSGNGKLFF
.	TRBJ2-2	TRBD1	TRBV7-3	TGTGCCAGCAGCTTAACGGGACAGGGAAACACCGGGGAGCTGTTTTTT	CASSLTGQGNTGELFF
many	TRBJ2-7	.	TRBV5-6	TGTGCCAGCAGCTCAGTAGTAGCGGTAAGCTCCTACGAGCAGTACTTC	CASSSVVAVSSYEQYF
many	TRBJ2-5	TRBD1	TRBV12-3/TRBV12-4	TGTGCCAGCAGTTTAACGGGACAGGGGGCGAGAGAGACCCAGTACTTC	CASSLTGQGARETQYF
many	TRBJ1-1	.	TRBV11-3	TGTGCCAGCAGCCAAGGGGTTTACACTGAAGCTTTCTTT	CASSQGVYTEAFF
many	TRBJ1-1	.	TRBV18	TGTGCCAGCTCACCACCGGTAACGGCTGAAGCTTTCTTT	CASSPPVTAEAFF
.	TRBJ2-4	TRBD2	TRBV3-1	TGTGCCAGCAGCTCCCGGGAGGGGGGTACTTTTGGCAAAAACATTCAGTACTTC	CASSSREGGTFGKNIQYF
.	TRBJ2-3	.	TRBV12-3/TRBV12-4	TGTGCCAGCAGTTTTGGCACAGGTATGGGCACAGATACGCAGTATTTT	CASSFGTGMGTDTQYF